These 15 T cell receptor beta chains originate from one sample sequenced in a study of blood T cell repertoires in COVID-19. Profiling relied on immunoSEQ multiplex PCR, and the TCRdb table lists in-frame clones only, not all of them. Here the sample spans under 150,000 clones, around 78% being singletons. The specimen was peripheral blood. These TCRs come from a human donor in a cohort sampled during active COVID-19.

The J gene is TRBJ1-1, the V gene TRBV6-5; D gene ambiguous. V was cut by 2 bases and J by 8 bases, with 15 bases left in between. The CDR3 loop spans 14 amino acids. Germline CDR1 MNHEY, CDR2 SVGAGI. CDR3 sequence reads: CASSYQLDSPEAFF. DNA of the CDR3: TGTGCCAGCAGTTACCAACTCGATAGCCCGGAAGCTTTCTTT.

V is TRBV27 and J is TRBJ2-2, with a possible D match to TRBD2 (5 bases). The CDR3 sequence is 12 residues long. The germline CDR1 and CDR2 sequences are MNHEY and SMNVEV (reference sequence). V was trimmed by 5 bases and J by 4 bases, leaving 5 bases between them. CDR3: CASSRGTGELFF. The CDR3 bases are TGTGCCAGCAGTCGGGGCACCGGGGAGCTGTTTTTT.

The V call is TRBV25-1, the J call TRBJ1-6, with D uncertain. The CDR3 has 14 amino acids. Looked up from germline, CDR1 is MGHDK and CDR2 is SYGVNS. V gave up 3 bases and J gave up 5 bases, with 8 bases separating them. The CDR3 nucleotides are TGTGCCAGCAGTGACGGCAGGAATAATTCACCCCTCCACTTT. It is translated as CASSDGRNNSPLHF.

The V and J genes are TRBV27 and TRBJ2-7; D not certain. Trimming shortened V by 2 bases and J by 0 bases, and 5 bases separated the two germline ends. The CDR3 consists of 13 residues. Germline CDR1 reads MNHEY; CDR2 reads SMNVEV (reference sequence). CDR3 sequence reads: CASSLPNSYEQYF. Here the CDR3 DNA reads TGTGCCAGCAGTTTACCCAACTCCTACGAGCAGTACTTC.

The V gene is TRBV7-7, the J gene TRBJ2-6, with a weak D call TRBD2 (6 bases). The CDR3 covers 15 residues. Germline V gives CDR1 SSHAT, CDR2 FNYEAQ (reference sequence). Trimming left V 5 bases short and J 2 bases short, with 10 bases between. The CDR3 spells CASSVGGAGANVLTF. CDR3 coding DNA: TGTGCCAGCAGCGTCGGGGGAGCTGGGGCCAACGTCCTGACTTTC. The variable domain in full, with the rest retrieved from reference TRBV7-7 and TRBJ2-6, is GAGVSQSPRYKVTKRGQDVTLRCDPISSHATLYWYQQALGQGPEFLTYFNYEAQPDKSGLPSDRFSAERPEGSISTLTIQRTEQRDSAMYRCASSVGGAGANVLTFGAGSRLTVL.

The chain combines TRBV11-2 with TRBJ2-5, with TRBD2 matching 7 bases. The CDR3 totals 16 residues. Germline V gene data show CDR1 as SGHAT and CDR2 as FQNNGV. The junction had 11 bases not matched to a gene; V was cut back by 2 bases and J by 5 bases. The CDR3 region has the DNA TGTGCCAGCAGCTTAAGGCCCCGACTAGCCATTGAGACCCAGTACTTC. It translates to CASSLRPRLAIETQYF. The complete variable domain, with remaining parts taken from reference TRBV11-2 and TRBJ2-5, reads EAGVAQSPRYKIIEKRQSVAFWCNPISGHATLYWYQQILGQGPKLLIQFQNNGVVDDSQLPKDRFSAERLKGVDSTLKIQPAKLEDSAVYLCASSLRPRLAIETQYFGPGTRLLVL.

This clone was counted a single time. V gene TRBV18 combines with J gene TRBJ2-2; D is unresolved. V lost 4 bases, J lost 6 bases, and 15 bases lay in between. The CDR3 is 15 amino acids. The germline V gene encodes CDR1 KGHSH and CDR2 LQKENI. CDR3 in amino acids: CASSLVEIASGELFF. In nucleotides, the CDR3 is TGTGCCAGCTCACTGGTGGAGATAGCCTCCGGGGAGCTGTTTTTT.

CDR3 protein: CASSIVGGGMETQYF. The CDR3 nucleotides are TGTGCCAGTAGTATAGTGGGTGGGGGGATGGAGACCCAGTACTTC. The rearrangement links TRBV19 to TRBJ2-5, with D possibly TRBD2 on 6 matching bases. V was clipped by 1 base and J by 5 bases, with 14 bases between them. This CDR3 has 15 residues. Germline CDR1 LNHDA, CDR2 SQIVND (reference sequence).

The chain uses TRBV20-1 and TRBJ1-5; weak D call: TRBD1 (5 bases). This CDR3 has 12 residues. Looked up from germline, CDR1 is DFQATT and CDR2 is SNEGSKA (reference sequence). V lost 3 bases and J 9 bases, leaving 12 bases between the germline ends. The CDR3 nucleotides are TGCAGTGCTAGTAACGGACAATTGCCCCAGCATTTT. It is translated as CSASNGQLPQHF.

The rearrangement uses TRBV29-1 and TRBJ1-2; D might be TRBD1 (5 bases). Trimming left V 7 bases short and J 4 bases short, with 16 bases between. The germline gives CDR1 SQVTM, CDR2 ANQGSEA. This CDR3 has 13 residues. The CDR3 loop reads CSAIRDSSYGYTF. In nucleotides, the CDR3 is TGCAGCGCCATCAGGGATTCATCCTATGGCTACACCTTC.

The CDR3 sequence: CASSQVHVGWGRGYNEQFF. The CDR3 bases are TGTGCCAGCAGCCAAGTTCATGTGGGTTGGGGTAGGGGATACAATGAGCAGTTCTTC. The chain is built from TRBV14 and TRBJ2-1, with D perhaps matching TRBD1 (5 bases). The V end lost 1 base, the J end lost 4 bases, and 23 bases lay between the germline ends. The CDR3 extends over 19 amino acids. Germline-derived CDR1 and CDR2 are SGHDN and FVKESK.

The chain joins TRBV25-1 to TRBJ2-7; possibly TRBD2 for D (7 bases). V was cut by 5 bases and J by 7 bases, with 12 bases left in between. Germline V gene data show CDR1 as MGHDK and CDR2 as SYGVNS. CDR3 length: 12 residues. CDR3 in DNA: TGTGCCAGCAGTCAAGGGGGGGGTGAGCAGTACTTC. This sequence encodes CASSQGGGEQYF.

The chain recombines TRBV28 with TRBJ2-2; 7 positions agree with TRBD1. After removal of 7 bases from V and 1 base from J, the junction contained 9 bases not matched to a gene. CDR3 length: 16 amino acids. Germline CDR1 reads MDHEN; CDR2 reads SYDVKM. In DNA form, the CDR3 reads TGTGCCAGCACCCAATTCGGGGACAGGAACACCGGGGAGCTGTTTTTT. Translating gives CASTQFGDRNTGELFF. The full variable domain, with the rest looked up from reference TRBV28 and TRBJ2-2, is DVKVTQSSRYLVKRTGEKVFLECVQDMDHENMFWYRQDPGLGLRLIYFSYDVKMKEKGDIPEGYSVSREKKERFSLILESASTNQTSMYLCASTQFGDRNTGELFFGEGSRLTVL.

The rearrangement uses TRBV24-1 and TRBJ2-7; D is unclear. The CDR3 extends over 16 amino acids. The V end lost 5 bases, the J end lost 0 bases, and 16 bases lay between the germline ends. Germline V gene sequence: CDR1 KGHDR, CDR2 SFDVKD. The CDR3 reads CATSGPSESSSYEQYF. The CDR3 DNA is TGTGCCACCAGTGGGCCGTCGGAGTCTTCCTCCTACGAGCAGTACTTC.

This chain joins TRBV21-1 and TRBJ1-6; the DNA was not used to check the table's D call, TRBD1. TRBV21-1 counts as a pseudogene. The CDR3 length is 15 residues. CDR3 sequence reads: CASSKEGQGNSPLHF. CDR3 DNA sequence: TGTGCCAGCAGCAAAGAGGGGCAGGGCAACTCACCCCTCCACTTT.